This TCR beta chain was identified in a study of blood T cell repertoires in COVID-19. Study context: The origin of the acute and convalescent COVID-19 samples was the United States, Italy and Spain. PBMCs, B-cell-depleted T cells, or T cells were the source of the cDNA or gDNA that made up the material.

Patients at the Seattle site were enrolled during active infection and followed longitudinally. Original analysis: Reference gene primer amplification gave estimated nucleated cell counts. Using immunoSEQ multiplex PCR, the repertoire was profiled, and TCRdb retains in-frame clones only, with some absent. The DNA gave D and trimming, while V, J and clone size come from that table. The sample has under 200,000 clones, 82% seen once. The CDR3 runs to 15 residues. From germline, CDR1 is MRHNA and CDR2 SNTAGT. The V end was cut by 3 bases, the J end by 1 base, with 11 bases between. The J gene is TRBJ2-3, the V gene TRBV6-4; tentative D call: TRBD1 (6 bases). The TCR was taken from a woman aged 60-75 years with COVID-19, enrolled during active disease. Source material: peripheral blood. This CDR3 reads CASSETGLGTDTQYF. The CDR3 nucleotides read TGTGCCAGCAGTGAGACAGGTTTGGGCACAGATACGCAGTATTTT.